This T cell receptor beta chain was recorded in a study of tumor-infiltrating lymphocytes in primary liver carcinoma. Study results and limitations: When set against blood, tumors had a significantly higher top-250-clone fraction (p = 0.039). Tumor-adjacent and tumor-blood pairs shared less of their repertoires than tumor region pairs shared.

Total RNA (roughly 550 ng) served as template for TCR beta cDNA synthesis primed by a constant-region primer. Three nested multiplex PCR rounds, a slightly modified ARM-PCR method, built the TCR beta libraries. The first two PCR rounds, around 10 cycles each, used TRBV1-TRBV30 forward primers and a C-beta reverse primer. One entry per CDR3 protein, called by TCRdb with MiXCR from the multiplex PCR reads. This sample has 100,000 to 150,000 distinct CDR3 sequences, with roughly three fifths found just once. Bulk tissue was left unsorted, and RNA and DNA were co-extracted from about 20-30 mg of it. The CDR3 runs to 14 residues. Per germline, CDR1 SGHAT and CDR2 FQDESV (reference sequence). J was trimmed by 2 bases and V by 9 bases; bases with no gene match: 10. The sample holds one count of this clonotype. No antigen is known for it.

The sample consisted of liver tumor tissue from sampling region 1. Indicated subset: tumor region T1, superior pole. This TCR came from a woman aged 60-75 years with primary liver carcinoma and hepatitis B virus infection. This sequence joins TRBV11-1 and TRBJ2-7; 7 bases map to TRBD2. The CDR3 DNA is TGTGCCAGGAGCGGGGAGAGGGGCACCTACGAGCAGTACTTC. It encodes CARSGERGTYEQYF.